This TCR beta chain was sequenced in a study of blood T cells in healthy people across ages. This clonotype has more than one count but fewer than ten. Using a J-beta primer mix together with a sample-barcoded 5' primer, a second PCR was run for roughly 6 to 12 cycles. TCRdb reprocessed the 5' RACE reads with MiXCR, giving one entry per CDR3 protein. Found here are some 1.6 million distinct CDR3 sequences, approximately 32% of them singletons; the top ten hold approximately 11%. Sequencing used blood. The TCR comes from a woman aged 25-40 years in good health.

The CDR3: CASSPSPGPLGEQFF. For the CDR3, the DNA is TGCGCCAGCAGCCCGTCGCCGGGCCCGCTAGGTGAGCAGTTCTTC. The V and J genes are TRBV4-1 and TRBJ2-1, with D uncertain. The CDR3 totals 15 residues. CDR1 MGHRA and CDR2 YSYEKL come from the germline V gene. V was cut by 4 bases and J by 9 bases, with 19 bases left in between.